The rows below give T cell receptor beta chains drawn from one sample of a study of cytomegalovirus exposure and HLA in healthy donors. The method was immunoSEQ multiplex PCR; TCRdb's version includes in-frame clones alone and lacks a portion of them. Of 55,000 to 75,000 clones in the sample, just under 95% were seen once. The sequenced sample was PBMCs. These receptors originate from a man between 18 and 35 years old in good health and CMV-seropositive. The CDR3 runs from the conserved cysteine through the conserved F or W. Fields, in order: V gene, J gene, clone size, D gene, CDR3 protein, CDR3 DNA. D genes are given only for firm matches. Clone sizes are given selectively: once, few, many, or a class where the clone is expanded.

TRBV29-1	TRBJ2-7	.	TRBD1	CSVEMPGQGERPNYEQYF	TGCAGCGTTGAGATGCCGGGACAGGGTGAAAGACCCAACTACGAGCAGTACTTC
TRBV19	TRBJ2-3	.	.	CASSYRGDTQYF	TGTGCCAGTAGCTATCGGGGAGATACGCAGTATTTT
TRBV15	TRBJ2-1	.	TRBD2	CATSGGERDSYNEQFF	TGTGCCACCAGCGGAGGGGAGCGGGACTCCTACAATGAGCAGTTCTTC
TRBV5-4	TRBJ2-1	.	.	CASSLNPGDGEQFF	TGTGCCAGCAGCTTGAACCCGGGAGATGGTGAGCAGTTCTTC
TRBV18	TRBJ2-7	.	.	CASSSNGGADYEQYF	TGTGCCAGCTCATCCAACGGGGGTGCAGACTACGAGCAGTACTTC
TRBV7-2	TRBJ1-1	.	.	CASSFTGNTEAFF	TGTGCCAGCAGCTTCACAGGGAACACTGAAGCTTTCTTT
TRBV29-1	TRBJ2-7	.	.	CSVEDKSYEQYF	TGCAGCGTTGAGGACAAGTCCTACGAGCAGTACTTC
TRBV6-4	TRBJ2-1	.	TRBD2	CASSDPGLAGTNEQFF	TGTGCCAGCAGTGACCCCGGGCTAGCGGGGACCAATGAGCAGTTCTTC
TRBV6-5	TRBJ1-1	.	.	CASSYLMNTEAFF	TGTGCCAGCAGTTACCTAATGAACACTGAAGCTTTCTTT
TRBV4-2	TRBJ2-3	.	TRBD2	CASNTMGPSGGPDTQYF	TGTGCCAGCAACACAATGGGGCCTAGCGGGGGGCCAGATACGCAGTATTTT
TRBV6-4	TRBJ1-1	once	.	CASSLERNTEAFF	TGTGCCAGCAGCCTGGAGAGGAACACTGAAGCTTTCTTT
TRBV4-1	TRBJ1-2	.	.	CASSQGRLAQMNYGYTF	TGCGCCAGCAGCCAAGGTAGGCTGGCACAGATGAACTATGGCTACACCTTC
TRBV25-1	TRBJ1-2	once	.	CASRGNNYGYTF	TGTGCCAGCAGGGGCAACAACTATGGCTACACCTTC
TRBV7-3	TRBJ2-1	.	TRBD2	CASSLTGGPYGEQFF	TGTGCCAGCAGCTTAACGGGAGGGCCGTACGGTGAGCAGTTCTTC
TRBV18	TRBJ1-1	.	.	CASSQARTDLGEAFF	TGTGCCAGCTCTCAGGCTCGGACGGACTTGGGTGAAGCTTTCTTT
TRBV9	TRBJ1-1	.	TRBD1	CASSRRLEGASNTEAFF	TGTGCCAGCAGTCGTAGATTGGAGGGGGCGAGCAACACTGAAGCTTTCTTT
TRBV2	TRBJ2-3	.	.	CASSEAGGLLTDTQYF	TGTGCCAGCAGTGAAGCAGGGGGATTATTGACAGATACGCAGTATTTT
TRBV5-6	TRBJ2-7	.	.	CASTLGLGSYEQYF	TGTGCCAGCACCCTGGGACTGGGCTCTTACGAGCAGTACTTC
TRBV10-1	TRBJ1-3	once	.	CASSEGSSGNTIYF	TGCGCCAGCAGTGAGGGGAGCTCTGGAAACACCATATATTTT
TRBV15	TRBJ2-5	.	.	CATSRPSDQETQYF	TGTGCCACCAGCAGACCTAGCGACCAAGAGACCCAGTACTTC
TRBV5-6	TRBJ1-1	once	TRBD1	CASSPSDRMNTEAFF	TGTGCCAGCAGCCCTTCGGACAGGATGAACACTGAAGCTTTCTTT
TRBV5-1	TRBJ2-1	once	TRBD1	CASSPQTGAGGNEQFF	TGCGCCAGCAGCCCCCAAACAGGGGCGGGCGGCAATGAGCAGTTCTTC
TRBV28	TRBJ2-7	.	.	CASSLGRDTWEQYF	TGTGCCAGCAGTTTAGGACGGGACACTTGGGAGCAGTACTTC
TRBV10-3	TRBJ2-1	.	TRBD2	CAISVTSGGAYEQFF	TGTGCCATCAGTGTAACTAGCGGGGGGGCCTATGAGCAGTTCTTC
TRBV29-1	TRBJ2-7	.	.	CSVTTEGYEQYF	TGCAGCGTGACGACTGAGGGCTACGAGCAGTACTTC
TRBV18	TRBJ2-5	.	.	CASSPPAVPQETQYF	TGTGCCAGCTCACCACCCGCAGTGCCGCAAGAGACCCAGTACTTC
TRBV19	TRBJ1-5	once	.	CASSVWASGEGSQHF	TGTGCCAGTAGTGTGTGGGCCTCAGGGGAAGGCTCCCAGCATTTT
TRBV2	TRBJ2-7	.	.	CASSPSSAGSEQYF	TGTGCCAGCAGTCCCTCCTCCGCCGGGTCCGAGCAGTACTTC